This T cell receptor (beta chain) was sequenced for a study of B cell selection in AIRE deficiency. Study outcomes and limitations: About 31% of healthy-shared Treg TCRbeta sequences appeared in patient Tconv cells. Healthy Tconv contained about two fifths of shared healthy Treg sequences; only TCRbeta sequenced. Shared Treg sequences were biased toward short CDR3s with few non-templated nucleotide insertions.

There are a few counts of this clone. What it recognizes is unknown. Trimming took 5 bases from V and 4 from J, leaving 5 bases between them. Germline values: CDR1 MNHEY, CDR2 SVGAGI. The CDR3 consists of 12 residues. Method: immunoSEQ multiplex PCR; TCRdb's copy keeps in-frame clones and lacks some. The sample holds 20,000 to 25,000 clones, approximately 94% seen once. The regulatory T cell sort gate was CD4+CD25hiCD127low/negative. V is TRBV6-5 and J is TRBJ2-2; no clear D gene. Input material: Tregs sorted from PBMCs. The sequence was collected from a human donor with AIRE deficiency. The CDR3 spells CASSLVTGELFF. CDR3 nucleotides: TGTGCCAGCAGTCTAGTCACCGGGGAGCTGTTTTTT.